The present TCR beta chain was sequenced within a study of T cells in Graves' hyperthyroidism and ophthalmopathy. Only a few counts were recorded for this clonotype. Its antigen is as yet unknown. The CDR3 sequence is 15 residues long. Germline CDR1 is DFQATT and CDR2 is SNEGSKA (reference sequence). Trimming at V came to 3 bases and at J to 5 bases, leaving 9 bases not matched to a gene. Amplified TCR beta CDR3 regions came from RNA transcripts. Using the HTBI primer set, a first-round RT-PCR was run on the TCR CDR3. MiXCR was run by TCRdb on the multiplex PCR reads, yielding one entry per CDR3 protein. The data show hundreds of thousands of distinct CDR3 sequences, with roughly 45% seen just once and roughly 6.5% held by the top ten. Broader study findings: The model's output predicted ophthalmopathy at a median of about 6.5 months prior to onset. Stable hyperthyroidism and ophthalmopathy were separated using 13 V-J signatures.

Material: peripheral blood or thyroid tissue (not recorded which). The J gene is TRBJ2-5, the V gene TRBV20-1; TRBD2 aligns across 10 bases. The receptor's source is an adult man with Graves' disease, either hyperthyroidism or ophthalmopathy (not recorded which). CDR3: CSASPSGGTRETQYF. The CDR3 DNA reads TGCAGTGCTAGCCCTAGCGGGGGAACTAGGGAGACCCAGTACTTC.